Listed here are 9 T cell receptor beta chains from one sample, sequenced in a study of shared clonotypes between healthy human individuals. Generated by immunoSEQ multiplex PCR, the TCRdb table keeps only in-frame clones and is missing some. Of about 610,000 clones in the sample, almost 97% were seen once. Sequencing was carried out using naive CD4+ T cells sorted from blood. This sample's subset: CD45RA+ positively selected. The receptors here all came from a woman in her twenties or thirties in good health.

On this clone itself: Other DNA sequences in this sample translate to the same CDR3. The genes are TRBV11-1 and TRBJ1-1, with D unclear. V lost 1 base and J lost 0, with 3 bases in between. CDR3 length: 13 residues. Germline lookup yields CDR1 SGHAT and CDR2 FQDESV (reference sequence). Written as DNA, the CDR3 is TGTGCCAGCAGCTTAGGACTGAACACTGAAGCTTTCTTT. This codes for CASSLGLNTEAFF.

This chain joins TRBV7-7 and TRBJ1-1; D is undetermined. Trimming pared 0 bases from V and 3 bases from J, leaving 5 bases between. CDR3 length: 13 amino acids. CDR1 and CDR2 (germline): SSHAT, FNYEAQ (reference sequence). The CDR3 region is CASSLALDTEAFF. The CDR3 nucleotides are TGTGCCAGCAGCTTAGCTCTAGACACTGAAGCTTTCTTT.

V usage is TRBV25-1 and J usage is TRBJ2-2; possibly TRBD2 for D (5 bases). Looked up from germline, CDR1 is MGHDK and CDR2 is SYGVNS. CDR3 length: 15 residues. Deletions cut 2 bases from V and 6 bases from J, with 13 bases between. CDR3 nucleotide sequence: TGTGCCAGCAGTGAAAAACTAGGGATTCCCGGGGAGCTGTTTTTT. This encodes CASSEKLGIPGELFF. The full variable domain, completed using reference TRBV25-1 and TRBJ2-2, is EADIYQTPRYLVIGTGKKITLECSQTMGHDKMYWYQQDPGMELHLIHYSYGVNSTEKGDLSSESTVSRIRTEHFPLTLESARPSHTSQYLCASSEKLGIPGELFFGEGSRLTVL.

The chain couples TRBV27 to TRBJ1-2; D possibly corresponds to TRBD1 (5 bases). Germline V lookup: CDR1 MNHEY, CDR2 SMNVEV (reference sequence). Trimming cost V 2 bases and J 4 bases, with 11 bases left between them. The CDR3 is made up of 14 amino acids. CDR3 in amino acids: CASSLMAGLYGYTF. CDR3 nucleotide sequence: TGTGCCAGCAGTTTAATGGCAGGGCTCTATGGCTACACCTTC.

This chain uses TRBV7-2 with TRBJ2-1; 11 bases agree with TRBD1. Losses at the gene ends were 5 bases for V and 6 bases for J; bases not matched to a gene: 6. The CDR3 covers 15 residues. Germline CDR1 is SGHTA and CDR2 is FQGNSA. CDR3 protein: CASSLSGQGANEQFF. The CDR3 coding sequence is TGTGCCAGCAGCCTTAGTGGACAGGGGGCCAATGAGCAGTTCTTC.

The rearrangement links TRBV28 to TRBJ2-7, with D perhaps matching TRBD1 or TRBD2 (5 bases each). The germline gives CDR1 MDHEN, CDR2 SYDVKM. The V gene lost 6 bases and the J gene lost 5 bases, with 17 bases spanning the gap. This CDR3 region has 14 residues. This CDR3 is CASSAGTVRNEQYF. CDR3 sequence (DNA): TGTGCCAGCAGCGCCGGGACGGTGAGGAACGAGCAGTACTTC.

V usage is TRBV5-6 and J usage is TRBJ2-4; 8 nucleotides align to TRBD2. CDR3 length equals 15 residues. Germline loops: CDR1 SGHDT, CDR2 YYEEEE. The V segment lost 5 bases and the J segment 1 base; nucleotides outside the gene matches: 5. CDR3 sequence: CASSSAGAAKNIQYF. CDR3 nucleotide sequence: TGTGCCAGCAGTTCAGCGGGAGCGGCCAAAAACATTCAGTACTTC.

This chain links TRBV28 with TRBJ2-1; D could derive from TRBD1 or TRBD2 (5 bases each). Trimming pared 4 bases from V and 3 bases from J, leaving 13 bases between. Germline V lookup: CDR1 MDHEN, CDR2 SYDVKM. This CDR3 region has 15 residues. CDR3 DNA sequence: TGTGCCAGCAGTTACGGGACCGATCTCTACAATGAGCAGTTCTTC. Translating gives CASSYGTDLYNEQFF.

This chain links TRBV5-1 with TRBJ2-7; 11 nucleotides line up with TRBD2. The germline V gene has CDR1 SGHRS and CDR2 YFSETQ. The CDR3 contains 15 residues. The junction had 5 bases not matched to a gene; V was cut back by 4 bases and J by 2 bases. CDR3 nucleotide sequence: TGCGCCAGCAGCACCACTAGCGGGGGCCCCTACGAGCAGTACTTC. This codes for CASSTTSGGPYEQYF.